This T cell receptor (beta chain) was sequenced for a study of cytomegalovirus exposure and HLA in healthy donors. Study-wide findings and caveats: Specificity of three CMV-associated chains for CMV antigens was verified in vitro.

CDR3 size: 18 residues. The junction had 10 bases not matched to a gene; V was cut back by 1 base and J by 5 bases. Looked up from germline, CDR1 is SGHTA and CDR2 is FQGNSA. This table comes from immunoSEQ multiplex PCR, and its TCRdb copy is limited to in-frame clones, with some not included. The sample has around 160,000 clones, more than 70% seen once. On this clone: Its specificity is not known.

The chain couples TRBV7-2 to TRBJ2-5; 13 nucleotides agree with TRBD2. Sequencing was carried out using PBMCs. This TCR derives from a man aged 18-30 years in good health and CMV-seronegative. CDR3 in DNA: TGTGCCAGCAGCTTAGTGGGAGGACTAGCGGGAGTATGGGAGACCCAGTACTTC. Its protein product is CASSLVGGLAGVWETQYF.